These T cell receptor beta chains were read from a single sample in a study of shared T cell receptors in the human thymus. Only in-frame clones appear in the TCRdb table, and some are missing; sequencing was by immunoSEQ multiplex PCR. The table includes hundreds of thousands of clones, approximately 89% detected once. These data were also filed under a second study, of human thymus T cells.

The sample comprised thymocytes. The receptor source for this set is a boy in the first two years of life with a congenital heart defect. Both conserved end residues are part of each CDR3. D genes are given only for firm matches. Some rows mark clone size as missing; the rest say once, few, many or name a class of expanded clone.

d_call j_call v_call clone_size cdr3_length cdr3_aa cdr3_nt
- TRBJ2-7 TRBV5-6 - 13 CASSLGTPYEQYF TGTGCCAGCAGCTTGGGAACTCCCTACGAGCAGTACTTC
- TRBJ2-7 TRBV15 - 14 CATSRAPTTSEQYF TGTGCCACCAGCAGAGCCCCTACTACGAGTGAGCAGTACTTC
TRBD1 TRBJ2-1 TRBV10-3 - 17 CAISLAHDRASYNEQFF TGTGCCATCAGTTTGGCCCACGACAGGGCCTCTTACAATGAGCAGTTCTTC
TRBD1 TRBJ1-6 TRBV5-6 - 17 CASSLEPDRGHNSPLHF TGTGCCAGCAGCTTGGAGCCGGACAGGGGGCACAATTCACCCCTCCACTTT
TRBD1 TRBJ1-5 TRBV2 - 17 CASRDQTGRSSNQPQHF TGTGCCAGCAGGGACCAGACAGGGAGGAGTAGCAATCAGCCCCAGCATTTT
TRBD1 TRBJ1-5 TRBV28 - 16 CASSFRGQRLNQPQHF TGTGCCAGCAGTTTCAGGGGGCAGCGCCTCAATCAGCCCCAGCATTTT
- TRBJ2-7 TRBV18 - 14 CASSPTNIGYEQYF TGTGCCAGCTCGCCCACTAACATAGGCTACGAGCAGTACTTC
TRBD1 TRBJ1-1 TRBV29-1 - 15 CSVAGGQGLCTEAFF TGCAGCGTTGCGGGCGGACAGGGTTTATGCACTGAAGCTTTCTTT
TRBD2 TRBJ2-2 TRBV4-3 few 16 CASSGRKRESTGELFF TGCGCCAGCAGCGGACGCAAGCGGGAGTCAACCGGGGAGCTGTTTTTT
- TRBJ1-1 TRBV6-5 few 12 CASSNSTGEAFF TGTGCCAGCAGTAACTCGACAGGTGAAGCTTTCTTT
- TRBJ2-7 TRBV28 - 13 CASSFRGRGEQYF TGTGCCAGCAGTTTCAGGGGGCGGGGGGAGCAGTACTTC
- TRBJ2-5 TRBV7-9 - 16 CARSVVVAPYQETQYF TGTGCCAGATCCGTCGTTGTAGCGCCCTACCAAGAGACCCAGTACTTC
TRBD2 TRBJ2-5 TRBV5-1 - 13 CASSFSGGETQYF TGCGCCAGCAGCTTTTCGGGGGGAGAGACCCAGTACTTC
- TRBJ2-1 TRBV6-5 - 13 CASSYQGGDEQFF TGTGCCAGCAGTTATCAAGGGGGGGATGAGCAGTTCTTC
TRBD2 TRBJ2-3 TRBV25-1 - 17 CASSDPGTSGTSDTQYF TGTGCCAGCAGTGACCCTGGGACTAGCGGAACCTCAGATACGCAGTATTTT
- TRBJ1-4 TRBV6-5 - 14 CASGYRSTNEKLFF TGTGCCAGCGGGTACAGGTCAACTAATGAAAAACTGTTTTTT
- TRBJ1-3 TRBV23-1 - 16 CASSQSDKVSGNTIYF TGCGCCAGCAGTCAATCGGACAAAGTCTCTGGAAACACCATATATTTT
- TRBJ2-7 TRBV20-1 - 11 CSARQAYEQYF TGCAGTGCTAGACAGGCCTACGAGCAGTACTTC
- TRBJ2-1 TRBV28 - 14 CASSPSGNYNEQFF TGTGCCAGCAGCCCCAGCGGAAACTACAATGAGCAGTTCTTC
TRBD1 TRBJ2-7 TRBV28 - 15 CASSPTGQSSYEQYF TGTGCCAGCAGTCCGACGGGACAGAGCTCCTACGAGCAGTACTTC
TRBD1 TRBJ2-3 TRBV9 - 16 CASSDRTGGGTDTQYF TGTGCCAGCAGCGATCGGACAGGGGGTGGGACAGATACGCAGTATTTT
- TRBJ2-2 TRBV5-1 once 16 CASSRNPSENTGELFF TGCGCCAGCAGCCGTAACCCGAGCGAGAACACCGGGGAGCTGTTTTTT
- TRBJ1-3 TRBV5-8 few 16 CASTQEGLLSGNTIYF TGTGCCAGCACCCAAGAAGGACTCCTCTCTGGAAACACCATATATTTT
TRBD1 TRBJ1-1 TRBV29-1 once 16 CSVAPRDRGRDTEAFF TGCAGCGTTGCCCCCCGGGACAGGGGCCGGGACACTGAAGCTTTCTTT
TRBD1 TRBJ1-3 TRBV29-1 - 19 CSVEDSAGTGGQSGNTIYF TGCAGCGTTGAAGATTCTGCCGGGACAGGGGGCCAATCTGGAAACACCATATATTTT
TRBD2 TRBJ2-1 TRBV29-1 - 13 CSVVSSGSNEQFF TGCAGCGTTGTGTCTAGCGGGAGTAATGAGCAGTTCTTC
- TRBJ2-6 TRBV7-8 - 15 CASSRNSSGANVLTF TGTGCCAGCAGCCGCAACAGCTCTGGGGCCAACGTCCTGACTTTC
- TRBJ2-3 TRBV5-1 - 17 CASSLANGFVITDTQYF TGCGCCAGCAGCTTGGCCAACGGTTTCGTAATCACAGATACGCAGTATTTT
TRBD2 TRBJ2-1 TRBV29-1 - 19 CSVEYPLAAINYSYNEQFF TGCAGCGTTGAATACCCCCTAGCGGCGATTAATTACTCCTACAATGAGCAGTTCTTC
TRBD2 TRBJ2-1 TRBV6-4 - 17 CASSDSNRLAGSNEQFF TGTGCCAGCAGTGACTCGAATCGGCTAGCGGGTTCTAATGAGCAGTTCTTC
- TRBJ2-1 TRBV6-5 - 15 CASSLTGHNYNEQFF TGTGCCAGCAGTTTAACGGGACATAACTACAATGAGCAGTTCTTC
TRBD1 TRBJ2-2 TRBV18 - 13 CASSRTGDGELFF TGTGCCAGCTCACGGACAGGGGACGGGGAGCTGTTTTTT
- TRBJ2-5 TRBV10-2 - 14 CASSVTDKQETQYF TGCGCCAGCAGTGTAACAGACAAACAAGAGACCCAGTACTTC
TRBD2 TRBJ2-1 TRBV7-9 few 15 CASSWGLAGDNEQFF TGTGCCAGCAGCTGGGGACTAGCGGGAGACAATGAGCAGTTCTTC
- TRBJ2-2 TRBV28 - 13 CANQDLYTGELFF TGTGCCAACCAGGACTTGTACACCGGGGAGCTGTTTTTT
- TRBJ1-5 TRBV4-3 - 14 CASSQGQVDQPQHF TGCGCCAGCAGCCAAGGACAGGTTGATCAGCCCCAGCATTTT
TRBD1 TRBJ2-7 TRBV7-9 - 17 CASSLGGDRGQTYEQYF TGTGCCAGCAGCTTAGGAGGCGACAGGGGCCAAACCTACGAGCAGTACTTC